This TCR beta chain was observed in a study of blood T cells in healthy people across ages. Those donating, healthy Caucasian individuals from Russia, were aged roughly 6 to 90. Primers used in a second PCR of roughly 7 to 12 cycles were a sample-barcoded 5' primer and a J-beta primer mix. TCRdb processed the 5' RACE reads anew with MiXCR; each CDR3 protein has one entry. The sample carries about 290,000 distinct CDR3 sequences, 25% to 30% recorded once. Germline CDR1 is SGHRS and CDR2 is YFSETQ. Between the trimmed V and J ends, which lost 0 bases and 2 bases, there was a span of 12 bases. The length of the CDR3 is 15 residues.

The chain joins TRBV5-1 to TRBJ2-7; no firm D call. The material sequenced was blood. This TCR came from a woman aged 70-85 years in good health. The CDR3 region is CASSLAPEPPYEQYF. For the CDR3, the DNA is TGCGCCAGCAGCTTGGCCCCAGAGCCCCCCTACGAGCAGTACTTC.